This T cell receptor (beta chain) came from a study of CD8 T cells in Susac syndrome. This CDR3 has 17 residues. Trimming took 3 bases from V and 2 from J; bases not matched to a gene: 8. The germline V gene has CDR1 DFQATT and CDR2 SNEGSKA (reference sequence). In blood CD8+ and CD4+ T cells, TCR beta underwent sequencing. RNA amounts of roughly 0.5 to 1 ug underwent reverse transcription with random hexamers. Each CDR3 protein gets one entry after TCRdb re-called the immunoSEQ multiplex PCR reads with MiXCR. The sample has about 240,000 distinct CDR3 sequences, 90% to 96% seen once. This chain uses TRBV20-1 with TRBJ2-6, with TRBD2 identical over 9 bases. The receptor was isolated from a human donor with Susac syndrome. Sequenced: CD4+ T cells from PBMCs. CDR3 coding DNA: TGCAGTGCTAGTAGGGGTAGCGGGAGCCCTGGGGCCAACGTCCTGACTTTC. It translates to CSASRGSGSPGANVLTF.